The present T cell receptor (beta chain) was sequenced within a study of blood T cell repertoires in COVID-19 (dated by TCRdb to 2018 to 2020). In the study overall: The collaborator samples originated in the United States, Italy and Spain and spanned the acute and convalescent phases of COVID-19. The repertoires were released in a freely available public database meant as a resource for research on the immune response to SARS-CoV-2. The dataset comprised deeply sampled blood TCRbeta repertoires from subjects exposed to, actively infected with, or recovered from COVID-19. A de-identified subject ID, COVID-19 status, age in years and sex were almost always included in the sample metadata. The material from the prospective study consisted of cDNA or gDNA derived from T cells, B-cell-depleted T cells, or PBMCs. Where available, HLA class I and class II types were taken from metadata supplied by the sample provider and were not determined by assay-based typing. The samples were drawn from two sources: the first 160 participants of the ongoing ImmuneRACE study, and 1,254 subjects contributed by 6 global collaborators.

Collaborating institutions collected whole blood in K2EDTA tubes following their own protocols. For TCRbeta analysis, collaborator samples were shipped as frozen whole blood, as isolated PBMCs, or as DNA extracted from either sample type. TCRbeta CDR3 regions were amplified from genomic DNA using the immunoSEQ Assay, a bias-controlled multiplex PCR. The authors processed their data as follows. Nucleated cell counts per sample were estimated from amplification of reference gene primers within the assay. To quantify the absolute abundance of each unique TCRbeta CDR3 rearrangement, sequence reads were collapsed and filtered. Productive Simpson clonality was computed per sample as the square root of Simpson's diversity index over productive rearrangements. This immuneACCESS table, as held by TCRdb, lists in-frame sequences with V and J called but not all clones. Of the missing ones, under half trace to an unresolved V gene in checked studies; the others have no known cause. V, J and clone size were drawn from that table, and D and trimming were deduced from the DNA. This sample gives 65,000 to 95,000 clones in total; 80% to 90% of them show up just once. In total, the top ten clones hold approximately 8.9% of the sample.

Beyond this particular receptor, the publication reports: Clinical and demographic metadata were provided uncurated, with the amount varying by source and participant.

As regards this clone: The antigen it binds to is not known. It has no much larger one-base neighbor in the sample; base qualities were not kept.

V is reduced by 2 bases and J by 7 bases, leaving a spacing of 13 bases between them. Per the germline V gene, SGHDT is the CDR1 and YYEEEE is the CDR2. The CDR3 spans 13 residues, from the cysteine through the phenylalanine. This entry keeps only the CDR3 DNA: 39 bases, framed from base 1. The V and J segments used are TRBV5-6 and TRBJ2-7, with TRBD2 as a weak D call on 5 bases. This receptor was taken from an older man with acute or convalescent COVID-19. Sequencing was done on a sample of peripheral blood. CDR3 protein: CASSFAGVGEQYF. The DNA sequence is TGTGCCAGCAGCTTCGCCGGGGTCGGAGAGCAGTACTTC.